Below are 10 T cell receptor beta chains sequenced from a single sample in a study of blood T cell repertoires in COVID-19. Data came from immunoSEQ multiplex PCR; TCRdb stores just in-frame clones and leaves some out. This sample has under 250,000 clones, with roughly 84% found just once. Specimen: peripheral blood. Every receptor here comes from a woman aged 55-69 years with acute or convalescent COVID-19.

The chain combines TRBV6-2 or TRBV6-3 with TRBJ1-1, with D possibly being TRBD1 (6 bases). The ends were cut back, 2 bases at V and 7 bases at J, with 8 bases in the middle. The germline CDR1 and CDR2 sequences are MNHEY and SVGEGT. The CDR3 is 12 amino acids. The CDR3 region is CASSYATGEAFF. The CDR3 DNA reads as TGTGCCAGCAGTTACGCGACAGGTGAAGCTTTCTTT.

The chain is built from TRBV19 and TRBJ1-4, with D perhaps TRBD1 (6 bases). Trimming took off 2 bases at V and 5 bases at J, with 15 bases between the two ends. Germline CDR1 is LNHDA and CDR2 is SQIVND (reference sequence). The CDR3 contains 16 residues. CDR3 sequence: CASSILWTVLNEKLFF. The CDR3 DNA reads TGTGCCAGTAGTATATTGTGGACAGTCTTAAATGAAAAACTGTTTTTT.

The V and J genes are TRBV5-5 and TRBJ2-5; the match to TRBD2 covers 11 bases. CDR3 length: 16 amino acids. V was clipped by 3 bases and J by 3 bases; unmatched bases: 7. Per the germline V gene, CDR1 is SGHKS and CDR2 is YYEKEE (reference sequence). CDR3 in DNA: TGTGCCAGCAGCTCACCGGGACTAGCGGATGAAGAGACCCAGTACTTC. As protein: CASSSPGLADEETQYF.

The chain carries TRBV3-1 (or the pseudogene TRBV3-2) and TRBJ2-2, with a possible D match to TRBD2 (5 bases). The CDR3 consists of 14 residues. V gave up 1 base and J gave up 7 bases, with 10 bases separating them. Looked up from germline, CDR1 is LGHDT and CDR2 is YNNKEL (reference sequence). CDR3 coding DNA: TGTGCCAGCAGCCAAGGCGGGCCGATCGGGGAGCTGTTTTTT. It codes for CASSQGGPIGELFF.

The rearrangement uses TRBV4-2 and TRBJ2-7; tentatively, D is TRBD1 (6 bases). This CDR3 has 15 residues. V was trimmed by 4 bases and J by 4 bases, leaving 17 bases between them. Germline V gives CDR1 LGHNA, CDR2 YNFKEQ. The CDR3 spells CASSPGTRKAYEQYF. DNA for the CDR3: TGTGCCAGCAGCCCCGGGACAAGGAAGGCGTACGAGCAGTACTTC.

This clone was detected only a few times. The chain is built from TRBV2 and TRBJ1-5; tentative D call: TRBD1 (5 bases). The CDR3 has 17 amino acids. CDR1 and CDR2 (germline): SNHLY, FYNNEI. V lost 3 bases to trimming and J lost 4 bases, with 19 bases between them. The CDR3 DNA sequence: TGTGCCAGCAGTGAGGGGCAGGGACTAAAACGGAATCAGCCCCAGCATTTT. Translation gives CASSEGQGLKRNQPQHF.

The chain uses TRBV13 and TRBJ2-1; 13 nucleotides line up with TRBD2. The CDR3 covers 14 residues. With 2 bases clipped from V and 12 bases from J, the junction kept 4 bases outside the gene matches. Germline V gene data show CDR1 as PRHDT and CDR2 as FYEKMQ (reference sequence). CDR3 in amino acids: CASSLRLAGGRQFF. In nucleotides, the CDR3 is TGTGCCAGCAGCTTAAGACTAGCGGGGGGTAGGCAGTTCTTC.

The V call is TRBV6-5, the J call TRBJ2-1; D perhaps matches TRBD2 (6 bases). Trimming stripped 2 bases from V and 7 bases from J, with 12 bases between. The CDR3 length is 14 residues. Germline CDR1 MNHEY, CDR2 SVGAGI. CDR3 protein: CASSYGQGRNEQFF. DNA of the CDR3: TGTGCCAGCAGTTACGGACAAGGGAGGAATGAGCAGTTCTTC.

This chain's CDR3 is CASSRLPTVMNTGELFF. The CDR3 coding sequence is TGTGCCAGCAGCCGCCTCCCGACAGTAATGAACACCGGGGAGCTGTTTTTT. The chain uses TRBV3-1 (or the pseudogene TRBV3-2) and TRBJ2-2; maybe TRBD1 (5 bases). V lost 4 bases and J lost 1, with 16 bases in between. This CDR3 contains 17 residues. Germline V CDR1 and CDR2: LGHDT, YNNKEL (reference sequence).

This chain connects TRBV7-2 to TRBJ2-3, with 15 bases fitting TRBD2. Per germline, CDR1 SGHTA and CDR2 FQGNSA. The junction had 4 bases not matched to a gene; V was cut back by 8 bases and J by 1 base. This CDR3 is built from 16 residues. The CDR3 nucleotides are TGTGCCAGCTCGGGACTAGCGGGGGGAGGCACAGATACGCAGTATTTT. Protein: CASSGLAGGGTDTQYF.